This T cell receptor beta chain was captured in a study of long-term antiretroviral therapy in people with HIV. This CDR3 region has 12 residues. Germline-derived CDR1 and CDR2 are LNHNV and YYDKDF (reference sequence). Trimming shortened V by 4 bases and J by 6 bases, and 6 bases separated the two germline ends. Researchers ran immunoSEQ v3.0 at survey level. Here immunoSEQ multiplex PCR was the method, and the copy in TCRdb shows in-frame clones only, minus some. The sample carries around 27,000 clones, about 80% recorded once. About this clone itself: As yet, its antigen is unknown.

In the United States, treatment was given to all participants with HIV. Specimens held roughly 0.9-10 million cryopreserved PBMC prior to DNA extraction. Study-wide results and caveats: Sampling of blood ran from about 2003 to 2018, and older ART regimens were possibly in use. The clones with expansion before ART were dominant in the repertoire at all time points.

The V gene is TRBV15, the J gene TRBJ2-2; no clear D. This specimen consisted of unsorted PBMCs, obtained 1.1 years before starting antiretroviral therapy. The clonotype comes from a woman in her twenties or thirties with HIV. CDR3 coding DNA: TGTGCCACCAGCACTACTGCCGGGGAGCTGTTTTTT. Its translation: CATSTTAGELFF.